This entry features one T cell receptor beta chain sequence. Its antigen remains unidentified. The source of the sample is a study of CXCR3-negative and CXCR3-positive naive CD8 T cells. Study summary: Sequencing gave about 135 million TRB reads overall, about 1.5 +/- 0.3 million per library. Study results and caveats: Partially decreased CXCR3 expression was recorded after cryopreservation, and fresh PBMCs were used in most assays. Memory CD8+ cells showed much lower diversity, while both naive subsets were comparably high. TRB CDR3s of CXCR3-positive naive cells were more hydrophobic than those of CXCR3-negative naive cells. The study found that naive CXCR3-negative and CXCR3-positive cells shared TRBV-TRBJ usage, while memory cells differed.

The method, 5' RACE with UMI labels, was used to prepare the TRB cDNA libraries. Using the 5' RACE reads, TCRdb records one entry per CDR3 protein without DNA. The sample yields 150,000 to 180,000 distinct CDR3 sequences, of which the top ten take up about 0.48%. The CDR3 is 15 residues long. The V gene's germline CDR1 is MGHRA and CDR2 YSYEKL. This sequence was found in a human donor in good health. Some clones in this sample may be carry-over from other donors' samples. The sample consisted of naive CXCR3+ CD8+ T cells from blood. The subset is: CD45RO-CCR7+CD27+CD95- naive CD8+ T cells expressing CXCR3 (TNR3+). The chain recombines TRBV4-1 with TRBJ1-5; TCRdb reports TRBD1, a call that lacks DNA to check it against. CDR3 sequence: CASSQVAGLSGDQHF.